This T cell receptor (beta chain) was documented in a study of T cell changes during pregnancy in multiple sclerosis. J gave up 4 bases and V 5 bases, and 14 bases lay outside the gene matches. The germline V gene encodes CDR1 LNHDA and CDR2 SQIVND (reference sequence). This CDR3 has 17 residues. Libraries were prepared by immunoSEQ multiplex PCR; TCRdb keeps only in-frame clonotypes and omits some of them. This table holds around 62,000 clones, roughly nine tenths found once. The receptor was isolated from a female donor with multiple sclerosis, enrolled in a pregnancy study. Sample: peripheral blood, taken in the first trimester of pregnancy. This chain joins TRBV19 and TRBJ1-1, with 9 positions matching TRBD1. Here the CDR3 reads CASSWRDRENRGTEAFF. The CDR3, as DNA: TGTGCCAGTAGTTGGCGGGACAGGGAAAATAGGGGCACTGAAGCTTTCTTT.